This T cell receptor beta chain was found in a study of vaccination effects on CD4 cells after COVID-19. TCRdb's table, derived via immunoSEQ multiplex PCR, lists solely in-frame clones and lacks some. The sample gives around 28,000 clones, around 75% of which show up once; about 32% is in the top ten. ViraFEST used viral peptide pools to expand antigen-specific CD4+ T cells before sequencing. Cells that had been cultured for approximately ten days were the source of isolated CD4+ T cells. Testing of the vaccine recipients showed negative nucleocapsid antibodies and no prior SARS-CoV-2 infection. Half-medium exchanges with IL-2 medium took place on days 3 and 7. The CDR3 runs to 15 residues. CDR1 is SGHRS and CDR2 is YFSETQ in the germline V gene. With 0 bases removed from V and 2 bases from J, the gap between germline ends came to 9 bases. This clone was seen only once. Its specificity is unknown.

The genes are TRBV5-1 and TRBJ2-1; D is possibly TRBD2 (7 bases). The sequence was collected from a human donor who received a COVID-19 vaccine. Specimen: CD4+ T cells from PBMCs cultured with SARS-CoV-2 spike peptides, collected before COVID-19 vaccination. CDR3 in amino acids: CASSLAGGAYNEQFF. As DNA, the CDR3 is TGCGCCAGCAGCTTGGCGGGGGGCGCCTACAATGAGCAGTTCTTC. The whole variable domain, filled in from reference TRBV5-1 and TRBJ2-1, reads KAGVTQTPRYLIKTRGQQVTLSCSPISGHRSVSWYQQTPGQGLQFLFEYFSETQRNKGNFPGRFSGRQFSNSRSEMNVSTLELGDSALYLCASSLAGGAYNEQFFGPGTRLTVL.